These 8 T cell receptor beta chains were sequenced from one sample in a study of blood T cells in healthy people across ages. Using a J-beta primer mix together with a sample-barcoded 5' primer, a second PCR was run for about 6 to 11 cycles. TCRdb reanalysed the 5' RACE reads using MiXCR and keeps one entry per CDR3 protein. The data show some 1.1 million distinct CDR3 sequences, about two fifths seen once. Material: blood. These receptors all come from a man between 18 and 35 years old in good health.

This clonotype has just a few counts. This rearrangement joins TRBV5-6 to TRBJ2-1; 9 nucleotides line up with TRBD1. V was pared by 6 bases and J by 7 bases, with 11 bases of the junction left unmatched. This CDR3 spans 15 amino acids. Germline CDR1 reads SGHDT; CDR2 reads YYEEEE. The CDR3 DNA sequence: TGTGCCAGCATGCTACAGGGGGCAGAATTGAATGAGCAGTTCTTC. This sequence encodes CASMLQGAELNEQFF.

The rearrangement joins TRBV6-2 or TRBV6-3 to TRBJ2-7; D possibly corresponds to TRBD1 (5 bases). Germline V gene data show CDR1 as MNHEY and CDR2 as SVGEGT. The CDR3 runs 15 residues. Trimming cost V 6 bases and J 0 bases, with 15 bases left between them. The CDR3 region is CASRRTLPLSYEQYF. CDR3 coding DNA: TGTGCCAGCAGGCGGACATTACCACTCTCCTACGAGCAGTACTTC.

This clonotype has more than one count but fewer than ten. V is TRBV11-2 and J is TRBJ2-3; D not resolved. CDR1 SGHAT and CDR2 FQNNGV come from the germline V gene. CDR3 length equals 15 residues. V gave up 5 bases and J gave up 1 base, with 13 bases separating them. DNA for the CDR3: TGTGCCAGCAGCCCGCGACCCGACGGCACAGATACGCAGTATTTT. This translates into CASSPRPDGTDTQYF.

This clonotype has only one observation. V is TRBV10-3 and J is TRBJ2-2, with 8 bases lining up with TRBD1. Germline V gene sequence: CDR1 ENHRY, CDR2 SYGVKD. Trimming cost V 6 bases and J 1 base; bases outside gene matches: 10. There are 17 residues in the CDR3. Here the CDR3 reads CAIRREDRVGNTGELFF. CDR3 nucleotides: TGTGCCATCAGGAGGGAGGACAGGGTGGGGAACACCGGGGAGCTGTTTTTT.

This clonotype was counted between two and nine times. This sequence joins TRBV12-3 or TRBV12-4 and TRBJ1-1; D gene ambiguous. The CDR3 sequence is 14 residues long. Trimming took 6 bases from V and 0 from J, leaving 11 bases between them. The CDR3: CASRIVNLNTEAFF. The CDR3 DNA sequence: TGTGCCAGCAGGATCGTTAATCTGAACACTGAAGCTTTCTTT.

The chain couples TRBV20-1 to TRBJ1-5, with D maybe TRBD1 (6 bases). Germline V gene data show CDR1 as DFQATT and CDR2 as SNEGSKA (reference sequence). V dropped 7 bases and J dropped 2 bases, with 18 bases sitting between them. The length of the CDR3 is 15 residues. The CDR3 spells CSGRSGAEGNQPQHF. CDR3 DNA sequence: TGCAGTGGCCGCTCAGGGGCAGAAGGCAATCAGCCCCAGCATTTT.

Details on this clonotype: At one end the junction does not follow the germline gene, possibly because of a read error. The genes are TRBV3-1 and TRBJ1-2; D uncertain. The CDR3 has 15 residues. Germline V gene lookup returns CDR1 LGHDT and CDR2 YNNKEL (reference sequence). This chain's CDR3 is CASSQDPGSYYGCTF. The DNA for the CDR3 is TGTGCCAGCAGCCAAGATCCCGGCAGCTACTATGGCTGCACCTTC.

The chain is built from TRBV7-2 and TRBJ2-5; perhaps TRBD1 as D (6 bases). CDR3 length equals 15 residues. The germline V gene has CDR1 SGHTA and CDR2 FQGNSA. The V end was cut by 4 bases, the J end by 4 bases, with 16 bases between. The CDR3: CASSSAYNRAETQYF. CDR3 nucleotide sequence: TGTGCCAGCAGCTCAGCGTACAACAGGGCAGAGACCCAGTACTTC.